This passage covers 10 T cell receptor beta chains from one sample sequenced in a study of human T cells and chemical hapten exposure. As to time point: patch test 1, 2 weeks after DPC sensitization. Stated treatment: therapeutic diphenylcyclopropenone sensitization with weekly scalp DPC. Via MiXCR, TCRdb re-called the RACE reads, giving one row per CDR3 protein. The sample lists roughly 380,000 distinct CDR3 sequences, nearly 5% seen once, with 2% to 2.5% in the top ten. The sample in question was whole blood, obtained in connection with sensitization to the hapten diphenylcyclopropenone (DPC). The receptors come from a woman in her forties or fifties with alopecia areata. Some clones in this sample may be carry-over from other donors' samples.

This clonotype was observed many times. The chain has TRBV6-5 and TRBJ1-1, with 8 bases lining up with TRBD1. The CDR3 loop spans 12 amino acids. CDR1 is MNHEY and CDR2 is SVGAGI in the germline V gene. V dropped 6 bases and J dropped 7; count of bases not matched to a gene: 4. Here the CDR3 DNA reads TGTGCCAGCAGAAGAGACAGGGGTGAAGCTTTCTTT. Its translation is CASRRDRGEAFF.

This clonotype occurred many times. The J gene is TRBJ1-1, the V gene TRBV7-9; possibly TRBD1 for D (6 bases). V lost 5 bases to trimming and J lost 5 bases, with 9 bases between them. Germline CDR1 and CDR2: SEHNR and FQNEAQ (reference sequence). The CDR3 is 12 residues long. CDR3 bases: TGTGCCAGCAGCACCGACAGGACTGAAGCTTTCTTT. It encodes CASSTDRTEAFF.

This clonotype showed up just a few times. This chain links TRBV12-3 or TRBV12-4 with TRBJ2-1; D is perhaps TRBD1 (5 bases). The CDR3 runs 14 residues. Trimming left V 3 bases short and J 7 bases short, with 13 bases between. CDR3 sequence: CASSLPRADNEQFF. The DNA of the CDR3 is TGTGCCAGCAGTTTGCCCAGGGCTGATAATGAGCAGTTCTTC.

The gene calls are TRBV5-1 and TRBJ2-7; a weak D match, TRBD1 (5 bases). CDR3 size: 15 residues. Germline V CDR1 and CDR2: SGHRS, YFSETQ. The V gene lost 4 bases and the J gene lost 5 bases, with 19 bases spanning the gap. The CDR3 reads CASSPETHAGHEQYF. The CDR3 nucleotides are TGCGCCAGCAGCCCGGAGACGCATGCAGGGCACGAGCAGTACTTC.

This clonotype was picked up many times. This chain connects TRBV5-5 to TRBJ1-5, with 7 bases lining up with TRBD1. This CDR3 has 14 residues. V was clipped by 1 base and J by 7 bases; unmatched bases: 5. Germline CDR1 reads SGHKS; CDR2 reads YYEKEE (reference sequence). The chain's CDR3 is CASSLLGGRQPQHF. The CDR3 DNA reads as TGTGCCAGCAGCTTGTTAGGGGGCCGACAGCCCCAGCATTTT.

The V gene is TRBV5-1, the J gene TRBJ1-1; 10 bases fit TRBD1. The junction had 10 bases not matched to a gene; V was cut back by 5 bases and J by 3 bases. Germline V lookup: CDR1 SGHRS, CDR2 YFSETQ. The CDR3 length is 16 residues. This CDR3 is CASRPDRGALHTEAFF. DNA for the CDR3: TGCGCCAGCAGACCGGACAGGGGGGCCCTTCACACTGAAGCTTTCTTT. Supplemented by reference TRBV5-1 and TRBJ1-1, the full variable domain reads KAGVTQTPRYLIKTRGQQVTLSCSPISGHRSVSWYQQTPGQGLQFLFEYFSETQRNKGNFPGRFSGRQFSNSRSEMNVSTLELGDSALYLCASRPDRGALHTEAFFGQGTRLTVV.

This clonotype has a handful of counts. This sequence joins TRBV7-8 and TRBJ1-5; no clear D gene. The CDR3 extends over 15 amino acids. V lost 6 bases to trimming and J lost 0 bases, with 12 bases between them. Germline CDR1 SGHVS, CDR2 FQNEAQ. The CDR3 spells CASSQLGNSNQPQHF. The CDR3 DNA sequence: TGTGCCAGCAGTCAGCTGGGAAATAGCAATCAGCCCCAGCATTTT.

This clonotype was found a few times. This chain uses TRBV7-9 with TRBJ1-6; D remains ambiguous. Per germline, CDR1 SEHNR and CDR2 FQNEAQ (reference sequence). V was trimmed by 3 bases and J by 7 bases, leaving 10 bases between them. The CDR3 runs 14 residues. CDR3 amino acids: CASSFWGNNSPLHF. CDR3 bases: TGTGCCAGCAGCTTCTGGGGAAACAATTCACCCCTCCACTTT.

This clonotype came up many times. The chain has TRBV28 and TRBJ2-2; no clear D. CDR1 and CDR2 from the germline V gene are MDHEN and SYDVKM. The V end was cut by 6 bases, the J end by 4 bases, with 6 bases between. This CDR3 has 12 residues. CDR3 DNA: TGTGCCAGCAGATGGGGCACCGGGGAGCTGTTTTTT. Amino acids: CASRWGTGELFF. Full variable domain (remainder filled in from reference TRBV28 and TRBJ2-2): DVKVTQSSRYLVKRTGEKVFLECVQDMDHENMFWYRQDPGLGLRLIYFSYDVKMKEKGDIPEGYSVSREKKERFSLILESASTNQTSMYLCASRWGTGELFFGEGSRLTVL.

This clonotype was found many times. V and J are TRBV6-6 and TRBJ1-1; no definite D call. Trimming cost V 2 bases and J 8 bases, with 18 bases left between them. The CDR3 extends over 15 amino acids. Germline CDR1 reads MNHNY; CDR2 reads SVGAGI (reference sequence). This CDR3 reads CASSYPDPRLGEAFF. In DNA, the CDR3 is TGTGCCAGCAGTTACCCTGACCCCCGGCTCGGGGAAGCTTTCTTT.